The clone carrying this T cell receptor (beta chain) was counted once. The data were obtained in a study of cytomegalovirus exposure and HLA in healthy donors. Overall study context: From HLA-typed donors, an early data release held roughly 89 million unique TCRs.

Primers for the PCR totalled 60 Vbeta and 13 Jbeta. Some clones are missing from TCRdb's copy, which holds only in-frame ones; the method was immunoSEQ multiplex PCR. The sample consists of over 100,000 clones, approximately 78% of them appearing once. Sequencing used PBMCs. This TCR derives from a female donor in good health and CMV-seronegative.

CDR3 bases: TGTGCCAGCAGTGTAGAGGGCCTGAACACTGAAGCTTTCTTT. Translated, it gives CASSVEGLNTEAFF. The chain links TRBV6-1 to TRBJ1-1; D unresolved. Trimming stripped 4 bases from V and 0 bases from J, with 9 bases between. The CDR3 loop spans 14 amino acids. Per the germline V gene, CDR1 is MNHNS and CDR2 is SASEGT.